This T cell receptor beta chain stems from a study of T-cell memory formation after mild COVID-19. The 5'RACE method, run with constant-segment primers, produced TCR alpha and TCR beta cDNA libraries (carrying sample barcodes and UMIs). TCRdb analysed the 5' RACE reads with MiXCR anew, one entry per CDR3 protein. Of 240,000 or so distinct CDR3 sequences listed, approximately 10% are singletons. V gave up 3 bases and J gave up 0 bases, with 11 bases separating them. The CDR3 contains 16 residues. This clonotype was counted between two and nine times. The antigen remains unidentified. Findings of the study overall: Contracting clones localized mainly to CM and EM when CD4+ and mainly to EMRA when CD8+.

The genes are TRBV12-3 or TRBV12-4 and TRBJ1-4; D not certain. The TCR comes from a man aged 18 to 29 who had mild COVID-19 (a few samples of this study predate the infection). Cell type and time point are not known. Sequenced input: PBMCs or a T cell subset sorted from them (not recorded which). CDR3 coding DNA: TGTGCCAGCAGTTTGTCCGGTTTTGCAACTAATGAAAAACTGTTTTTT. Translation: CASSLSGFATNEKLFF.